Each of the 8 T cell receptor beta chains below was sequenced from the same sample in a study of blood T cell repertoires in COVID-19. Sequencing used immunoSEQ multiplex PCR; TCRdb keeps in-frame clones, though not all of them. There are 280,000 or so clones in the sample; under 90% occur only once, and less than 3.5% lies in the top ten. Sequenced sample: PBMCs or T cells enriched from blood (not recorded which). These receptors were taken from a woman in her fifties or sixties who had been exposed to COVID-19.

A single count supports this clone. The V gene is TRBV30, the J gene TRBJ1-6; 9 bases are a match to TRBD1. V dropped 7 bases and J dropped 13; count of bases not matched to a gene: 11. Germline V gene lookup returns CDR1 GTSNPN and CDR2 SVGIG (reference sequence). The CDR3 loop spans 13 amino acids. This CDR3 reads CALLRDRVSPLHF. Here the CDR3 DNA reads TGTGCCTTACTCCGGGACAGGGTCTCCCCCCTCCACTTT. Full variable domain (rest looked up from reference TRBV30 and TRBJ1-6): SQTIHQWPATLVQPVGSPLSLECTVEGTSNPNLYWYRQAAGRGLQLLFYSVGIGQISSEVPQNLSASRPQDRQFILSSKKLLLSDSGFYLCALLRDRVSPLHFGNGTRLTVT.

The rearrangement uses TRBV5-4 and TRBJ2-2, with D possibly TRBD2 on 5 matching bases. V lost 0 bases, J lost 6 bases, and 12 bases lay in between. The CDR3 totals 15 residues. The germline V gene encodes CDR1 SGHNT and CDR2 YYREEE (reference sequence). In DNA form, the CDR3 reads TGTGCCAGCAGCTTGGGACGGGGTTTATCCGGGGAGCTGTTTTTT. This translates into CASSLGRGLSGELFF.

This chain connects TRBV6-5 to TRBJ1-2, with TRBD1 matching 10 bases. This CDR3 spans 13 amino acids. Germline CDR1 and CDR2: MNHEY and SVGAGI. V lost 6 bases, J lost 7 bases, and 5 bases stayed unmatched. Here the CDR3 reads CASRPDRGLGYTF. In nucleotides, the CDR3 is TGTGCCAGCAGACCCGACAGGGGGCTTGGCTACACCTTC.

The chain couples TRBV7-9 to TRBJ1-4; TRBD1 is a possible D gene (5 bases). The length of the CDR3 is 17 residues. In germline, CDR1 is SEHNR, CDR2 FQNEAQ (reference sequence). Trimming cost V 5 bases and J 3 bases, with 19 bases left between them. The CDR3 here is CASSASQGGRANEKLFF. CDR3 nucleotide sequence: TGTGCCAGCAGCGCCTCCCAGGGAGGTCGTGCTAATGAAAAACTGTTTTTT.

This chain joins TRBV19 and TRBJ1-1; 7 bases line up with TRBD1. The V segment lost 6 bases and the J segment 3 bases; nucleotides outside the gene matches: 13. Per germline, CDR1 LNHDA and CDR2 SQIVND (reference sequence). CDR3 length: 16 residues. The CDR3 loop reads CASRGGQAGGDTEAFF. Written as DNA, the CDR3 is TGTGCCAGTAGGGGAGGACAGGCTGGAGGGGACACTGAAGCTTTCTTT.

The V and J genes are TRBV2 and TRBJ2-4, with D possibly matching TRBD1 (5 bases). V lost 6 bases to trimming and J lost 1 base, with 10 bases between them. The germline gives CDR1 SNHLY, CDR2 FYNNEI. This CDR3 has 14 residues. CDR3 residues: CASREPGAKNIQYF. The CDR3 region has the DNA TGTGCCAGCAGGGAGCCAGGGGCCAAAAACATTCAGTACTTC.

The rearrangement links TRBV11-3 to TRBJ2-7; the match to TRBD2 covers 7 bases. The CDR3 spans 15 residues. The trim removed 5 bases at V and 0 bases at J, leaving 7 bases unmatched. Germline-derived CDR1 and CDR2 are SGHNT and YENEEA. The CDR3 loop reads CASSLGRASSYEQYF. In nucleotides, the CDR3 is TGTGCCAGCAGCCTAGGGAGGGCGAGCTCCTACGAGCAGTACTTC.

CDR3 amino acids: CASSQDIVGGRKAFF. CDR3 nucleotides: TGTGCCAGCAGCCAAGATATAGTGGGGGGGCGGAAAGCTTTCTTT. The genes are TRBV4-2 and TRBJ1-1, with D perhaps matching TRBD1 (6 bases). This CDR3 has 15 amino acids. V was cut by 0 bases and J by 9 bases, with 17 bases left in between. Germline assignment: CDR1 LGHNA and CDR2 YNFKEQ.